This record looks at one T cell receptor beta chain sequence and its context. Its antigen remains unidentified. The source of the sample is a study of human versus mouse CDR3 diversity and MHC coevolution. Overall study results and limits: The lowest clonal inequality scores came from most of the three human donors.

This CDR3 contains 14 residues. The V gene end was trimmed by 5 bases and the J gene end by 7 bases; junction bases not matched to a gene: 9. In germline, CDR1 is SEHNR, CDR2 FQNEAQ (reference sequence). Here immunoSEQ multiplex PCR was the method, and the copy in TCRdb shows in-frame clones only, minus some. The sample contains more than 60,000 clones, about nine tenths of which appear only once. The gene calls are TRBV7-9 and TRBJ2-5; 8 positions agree with TRBD2. The sample taken for sequencing was naive CD4+ T cells from blood. Subset: CD45RO-negative CD62L-positive naive CD4 T cells. This receptor was identified in a person between 25 and 75 years old in good health. The CDR3 DNA sequence: TGTGCCAGCAGCCCCGGACTAGCTGAATTGACCCAGTACTTC. Translated, it gives CASSPGLAELTQYF.